This TCR beta chain was obtained from a study of cytomegalovirus exposure and HLA in healthy donors. Across the study: From approximately 170 million T cells, an earlier analysis saw approximately 110 million unique TCR beta sequences. Study-level findings and limits: Indistinguishable V segments such as TRBV6-2 and TRBV6-3 were excluded. Apparent HLA restriction characterized most CMV-associated TCR beta chains in a later analysis. An analysis was carried out later, and it reportedly showed fewer N-insertions in an Asian-associated ancestry cluster than the approximately 700-donor mean.

The PCR used 60 Vbeta and 13 Jbeta primers. Only in-frame clones appear in the TCRdb table, and some are missing; sequencing was by immunoSEQ multiplex PCR. The sample holds about 100,000 clones, 81% seen once. The CDR3 runs 17 residues. Germline trimming cut 11 bases from V and 3 bases from J; bases unmatched to any gene: 11. Germline assignment: CDR1 SGHAT and CDR2 FQNNGV. To note about this clone: What it recognizes is unknown.

Source material: PBMCs. The sequence derives from a man aged 25 to 40 in good health and CMV-seronegative. The chain couples TRBV11-2 to TRBJ2-2; 14 nucleotides match TRBD2. The CDR3 loop reads CAPDETSGGADTGELFF. The DNA for the CDR3 is TGTGCCCCCGATGAGACTAGCGGGGGGGCGGACACCGGGGAGCTGTTTTTT.